A single sample is the source of the 20 T cell receptor beta chains below, sequenced in a study of cytomegalovirus exposure and HLA in healthy donors. Amplification used 60 Vbeta primers and 13 Jbeta primers. This table comes from immunoSEQ multiplex PCR, and its TCRdb copy is limited to in-frame clones, with some not included. The sample carries about 130,000 clones, 77% recorded once. Sequenced input: PBMCs. Receptors originate from a woman aged 40 to 49 in good health and CMV-seropositive.

The chain couples TRBV11-2 to TRBJ1-1; D gene ambiguous. Trimming cost V 0 bases and J 3 bases, with 2 bases left between them. The CDR3 consists of 12 residues. Germline CDR1 SGHAT, CDR2 FQNNGV. Here the CDR3 reads CASSLDYTEAFF. For the CDR3, the DNA is TGTGCCAGCAGCTTAGACTACACTGAAGCTTTCTTT.

The rearrangement uses TRBV18 and TRBJ2-1, with D uncertain. This CDR3 has 13 residues. The V end lost 3 bases, the J end lost 4 bases, and 7 bases lay between the germline ends. The germline V gene encodes CDR1 KGHSH and CDR2 LQKENI. CDR3 residues: CASSPRRYNEQFF. In DNA form, the CDR3 reads TGTGCCAGCTCACCTCGGCGGTACAATGAGCAGTTCTTC.

This chain uses TRBV10-3 with TRBJ1-1; TRBD1 agrees at 7 bases. V dropped 7 bases and J dropped 5; count of bases not matched to a gene: 4. Germline CDR1 reads ENHRY; CDR2 reads SYGVKD. This CDR3 comprises 12 residues. CDR3 sequence: CAIKKQGTEAFF. The CDR3 nucleotides are TGTGCCATCAAGAAACAGGGGACTGAAGCTTTCTTT.

The rearrangement links TRBV5-6 to TRBJ2-2; 11 positions match TRBD2. V shed 2 bases, J shed 5 bases, and the junction held 8 bases outside the gene matches. Germline V gene data show CDR1 as SGHDT and CDR2 as YYEEEE. The CDR3 is made up of 17 amino acids. CDR3 sequence: CASSFFLAGGITGELFF. The CDR3 coding sequence is TGTGCCAGCAGCTTTTTCCTAGCGGGAGGTATTACCGGGGAGCTGTTTTTT.

J is TRBJ2-2 and V is TRBV5-1; 8 bases line up with TRBD2. The germline V gene has CDR1 SGHRS and CDR2 YFSETQ. Trimming removed 4 bases from V and 3 bases from J; junction bases left unmatched: 11. The CDR3 contains 17 residues. The CDR3 nucleotides read TGCGCCAGCAGCCTGGGGGTTAGCGGGACTCACACCGGGGAGCTGTTTTTT. Translating it yields CASSLGVSGTHTGELFF.

The CDR3 loop is CASSYYNEQFF. The CDR3 region has the DNA TGTGCCAGCAGTTACTACAATGAGCAGTTCTTC. This chain connects TRBV2 to TRBJ2-1; D is unresolved. This CDR3 is 11 amino acids long. Germline CDR1 is SNHLY and CDR2 is FYNNEI. V shed 5 bases and J shed 3 bases, with 2 bases lying between them.

This clone occurred a few times. V gene TRBV5-1 combines with J gene TRBJ2-3; the match to TRBD2 covers 8 bases. With V trimmed by 0 bases and J by 5 bases, 5 bases remained unmatched. CDR3 length: 15 residues. The germline V gene has CDR1 SGHRS and CDR2 YFSETQ. CDR3 nucleotide sequence: TGCGCCAGCAGCTTGGACGGGAGGGCCAAAGATACGCAGTATTTT. Translated, it gives CASSLDGRAKDTQYF.

This sequence joins TRBV27 and TRBJ1-1; 8 bases map to TRBD1. The V gene end was trimmed by 4 bases and the J gene end by 0 bases; junction bases not matched to a gene: 4. Germline CDR1 reads MNHEY; CDR2 reads SMNVEV (reference sequence). The CDR3 covers 15 residues. The DNA for the CDR3 is TGTGCCAGCAGTTCCCGGACAGGGCTGAACACTGAAGCTTTCTTT. Protein: CASSSRTGLNTEAFF.

The J gene is TRBJ1-2, the V gene TRBV2; no clear D gene. V was pared by 6 bases and J by 10 bases, with 15 bases between. Germline V gene lookup returns CDR1 SNHLY and CDR2 FYNNEI. CDR3 size: 12 residues. The CDR3 sequence is CASRPGGSAYTF. In nucleotides, the CDR3 is TGTGCCAGCAGACCGGGTGGATCGGCCTACACCTTC.

The CDR3 sequence is CASSERLAGGEQYF. In DNA form, the CDR3 reads TGTGCCAGCAGCGAAAGGCTAGCGGGAGGCGAGCAGTACTTC. The V and J genes are TRBV11-3 and TRBJ2-7, with TRBD2 matching over 11 bases. CDR1 is SGHNT and CDR2 is YENEEA in the germline V gene. The CDR3 has 14 residues. V lost 5 bases and J lost 6; bases outside the gene matches: 6.

The V call is TRBV10-1, the J call TRBJ2-3; the match to TRBD1 covers 8 bases. V trimming: 2 bases; J trimming: 3 bases; junction bases outside the gene matches: 4. This CDR3 is 15 amino acids long. The V gene's germline CDR1 is WNHNN and CDR2 SYGVQD (reference sequence). Here the CDR3 reads CASSEGRGRTDTQYF. The CDR3, as DNA: TGCGCCAGCAGTGAGGGCAGGGGGCGAACAGATACGCAGTATTTT.

The V and J genes are TRBV5-1 and TRBJ2-7; 8 bases agree with TRBD1. This CDR3 is 16 amino acids long. Germline lookup yields CDR1 SGHRS and CDR2 YFSETQ. The J segment lost 7 bases and the V segment lost 2 bases, leaving 14 bases of the junction unmatched. CDR3 DNA: TGCGCCAGCAGCTTACAAGATGGACAGGGATCTGGGGAGCAGTACTTC. This encodes CASSLQDGQGSGEQYF.

This clone was observed once. The chain combines TRBV2 with TRBJ1-1; D is undetermined. The germline V gene has CDR1 SNHLY and CDR2 FYNNEI. CDR3 length equals 13 residues. The V gene lost 8 bases and the J gene lost 1 base, with 11 bases spanning the gap. Here the CDR3 DNA reads TGTGCCAGCCACGTCCAGCGGAACACTGAAGCTTTCTTT. This gives the protein CASHVQRNTEAFF.

The rearrangement links TRBV6-5 to TRBJ1-2; the match to TRBD1 covers 12 bases. The J segment lost 5 bases and the V segment lost 4 bases, leaving 8 bases of the junction unmatched. Germline assignment: CDR1 MNHEY and CDR2 SVGAGI. The CDR3 spans 16 residues. CDR3 region: CASSSTGTGGWYGYTF. The CDR3 nucleotides read TGTGCCAGCAGTTCGACCGGGACAGGGGGCTGGTATGGCTACACCTTC.

This clone has just one count. The V gene is TRBV7-3, the J gene TRBJ1-2, with D possibly matching TRBD1 (6 bases). This CDR3 has 15 amino acids. V was cut by 0 bases and J by 5 bases, with 13 bases left in between. CDR1 is SGHTA and CDR2 is FQGTGA in the germline V gene. The chain's CDR3 is CASSLTADSLYGYTF. In DNA form, the CDR3 reads TGTGCCAGCAGCTTAACGGCGGACAGCCTGTATGGCTACACCTTC.

The V call is TRBV18, the J call TRBJ2-7; 8 nucleotides agree with TRBD1. The CDR3 spans 14 residues. V shed 6 bases and J 5 bases; nucleotides not matched to a gene: 9. Germline values: CDR1 KGHSH, CDR2 LQKENI. Here the CDR3 reads CASSAGQDQHEQYF. The CDR3, as DNA: TGTGCCAGCTCCGCGGGACAGGATCAGCACGAGCAGTACTTC.

The genes are TRBV28 and TRBJ1-2, with D uncertain. V was pared by 6 bases and J by 0 bases, with 17 bases between. This CDR3 is built from 16 residues. Germline V lookup: CDR1 MDHEN, CDR2 SYDVKM. Here the CDR3 DNA reads TGTGCCAGCAGCCCGGGCCCCGGACTAGCTAACTATGGCTACACCTTC. It encodes CASSPGPGLANYGYTF.

The chain couples TRBV9 to TRBJ2-3; the match to TRBD1 covers 8 bases. The germline CDR1 and CDR2 sequences are SGDLS and YYNGEE. The V segment lost 4 bases and the J segment 1 base; nucleotides outside the gene matches: 8. CDR3 length equals 16 residues. CDR3 amino acids: CASSPRGTGRTDTQYF. CDR3 nucleotide sequence: TGTGCCAGCAGCCCCCGGGGGACAGGCCGCACAGATACGCAGTATTTT.

The CDR3 region has the DNA TGTGCCAGCAGCCAAGATTGGGGGGTCAATGAGCAGTTCTTC. It encodes CASSQDWGVNEQFF. The chain uses TRBV14 and TRBJ2-1; maybe TRBD2 (6 bases). The V end was cut by 0 bases, the J end by 6 bases, with 9 bases between. This CDR3 contains 14 residues. From germline, CDR1 is SGHDN and CDR2 FVKESK.

This chain connects TRBV6-5 to TRBJ2-7; TRBD1 aligns across 9 bases. CDR3 size: 16 residues. Germline CDR1 MNHEY, CDR2 SVGAGI. Trimming at V came to 0 bases and at J to 3 bases, leaving 6 bases not matched to a gene. Here the CDR3 reads CASSYSALTGGYEQYF. CDR3 DNA: TGTGCCAGCAGTTACTCGGCCCTGACAGGGGGCTACGAGCAGTACTTC.